Included here is one TCR delta chain sequence, with context. With CATT, TCRdb re-called clones from the RT-PCR reads. Of thousands of delta-chain clones in the sample, 16% were seen once. The data were taken from a study of gamma-delta T cells after stem cell transplantation. The CDR3 extends over 17 amino acids. Trimming removed 5 bases from V and 8 bases from J; junction bases left unmatched: 20. Germline V lookup: CDR1 TVYSNPD, CDR2 GDNSRS (reference sequence). Sequencing used gamma-delta T cells. This sequence was found in a human donor. It is not recorded whose cells these are; they may come from a transplant donor. The chain employs TRDV3 and TRDJ1; 13 bases are a match to TRDD3. The J gene is absent in TCRdb and was assigned here via DNA matching to germline. The CDR3, as DNA: TGTGCCGCTACCCTTCCTACGCGTACTGGGGGATACGCAAAACTCATCTTT. This encodes CAATLPTRTGGYAKLIF.